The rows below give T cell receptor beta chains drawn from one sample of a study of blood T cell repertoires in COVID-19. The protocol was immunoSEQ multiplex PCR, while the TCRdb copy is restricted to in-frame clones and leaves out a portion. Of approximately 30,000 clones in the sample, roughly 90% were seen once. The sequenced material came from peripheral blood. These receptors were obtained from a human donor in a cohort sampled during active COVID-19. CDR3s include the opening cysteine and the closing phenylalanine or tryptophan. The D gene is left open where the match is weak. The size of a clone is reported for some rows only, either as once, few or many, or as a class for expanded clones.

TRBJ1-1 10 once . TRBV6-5 TGTGCCACACAGGGAACTGAAGCTTTCTTT CATQGTEAFF
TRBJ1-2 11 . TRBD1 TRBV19 TGTGCCACCGGACAGGGAAATGGCTACACCTTC CATGQGNGYTF
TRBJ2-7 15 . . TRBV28 TGTGCCAGCAGCCCACCCTGGGACACCCGGGGCGAGCAGTACTTC CASSPPWDTRGEQYF
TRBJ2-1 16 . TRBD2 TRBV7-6 TGTGCCAGCAGCTCCAGGACTAGCGGGGGCAACAATGAGCAGTTCTTC CASSSRTSGGNNEQFF
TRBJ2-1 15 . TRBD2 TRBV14 TGTGCCAGCAGCCTAGCGGGGGGGTATCTCAATGAGCAGTTCTTC CASSLAGGYLNEQFF
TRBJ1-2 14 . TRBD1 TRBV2 TGTGCCAGCAGTGAACCGACAGGGTTGAGTGGCTACACCTTC CASSEPTGLSGYTF
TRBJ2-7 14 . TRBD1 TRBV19 TGTGCCAGTAGTTTAACCAGGGGGCAGGGCGAGCAGTACTTC CASSLTRGQGEQYF
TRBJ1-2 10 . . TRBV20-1 TGCAGTGCTAAGTACGGTGGCTACACCTTC CSAKYGGYTF
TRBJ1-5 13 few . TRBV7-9 TGTGCCAGCACGGGGGAGCCCACTCAGCCCCAGCATTTT CASTGEPTQPQHF
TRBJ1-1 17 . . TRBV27 TGTGCCAGCAGTCCCCTCAGCCTGGGCGCAGAGAACACTGAAGCTTTCTTT CASSPLSLGAENTEAFF
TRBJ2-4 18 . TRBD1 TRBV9 TGTGCCAGCAGCGTAGCCCCGGGACAGGGGGCCGGTTCAAACATTCAGTACTTC CASSVAPGQGAGSNIQYF
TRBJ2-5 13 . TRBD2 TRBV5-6 TGTGCCAGCAGCGGTAGAGCGGGGGAGACCCAGTACTTC CASSGRAGETQYF
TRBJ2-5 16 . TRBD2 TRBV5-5 TGTGCCAGCAGCTCAATCGGGGGGGCCAACCAAGAGACCCAGTACTTC CASSSIGGANQETQYF
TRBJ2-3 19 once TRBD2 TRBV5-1 TGCGCCAGCAGCTTTACCGGGACTAGCGGGGGGGCAAGCACAGATACGCAGTATTTT CASSFTGTSGGASTDTQYF
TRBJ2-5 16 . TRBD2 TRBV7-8 TGTGCCAGCAGCTTAGGTAGCGGGGGGTACCAAGAGACCCAGTACTTC CASSLGSGGYQETQYF
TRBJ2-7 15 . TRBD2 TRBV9 TGTGCCAGCAGCGTTAGCGGGGGGGCCCACTACGAGCAGTACTTC CASSVSGGAHYEQYF
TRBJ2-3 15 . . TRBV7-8 TGTGCCATCTCCCCTAGACGGGTTAGCACAGATACGCAGTATTTT CAISPRRVSTDTQYF
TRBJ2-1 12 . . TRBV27 TGTGCCAGCAGTATTCGTGACAATGAGCAGTTCTTC CASSIRDNEQFF
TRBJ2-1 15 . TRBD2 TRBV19 TGTGCCAGTACCCCTAGCGGGGGAACCTACAATGAGCAGTTCTTC CASTPSGGTYNEQFF
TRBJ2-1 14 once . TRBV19 TGTGCCAGTCAACCTGGGGACTTTTCAAATGAGCAGTTCTTC CASQPGDFSNEQFF
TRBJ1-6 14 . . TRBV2 TGTGCCAGCGGGGAGGGCCCTGCGGATTCACCCCTCCACTTT CASGEGPADSPLHF
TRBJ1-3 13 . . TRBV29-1 TGCAGCACCCTTGGAGTCAACGGAAACACCATATATTTT CSTLGVNGNTIYF
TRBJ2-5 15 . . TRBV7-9 TGTGCCAGCAGCCCCAAGTGGGGAGGAACTGAGACCCAGTACTTC CASSPKWGGTETQYF
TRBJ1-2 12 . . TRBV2 TGTGCCAGCAGTGAGTATAGCGTCGGCTACACCTTC CASSEYSVGYTF
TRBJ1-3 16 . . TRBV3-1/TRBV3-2 TGTGCCAGCAGCCGTGGGCTCGTGGCCTCTGGAAACACCATATATTTT CASSRGLVASGNTIYF
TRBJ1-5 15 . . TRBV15 TGTGCCACCAGGAAACAGGGTCCCAGCAATCAGCCCCAGCATTTT CATRKQGPSNQPQHF
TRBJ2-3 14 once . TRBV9 TGTGCCAGCAGCGCCTCAGGGAAGGCAGATACGCAGTATTTT CASSASGKADTQYF
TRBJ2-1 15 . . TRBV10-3 TGTGCCATCAGTGAGTCCGGGGGATCGGGCAATGAGCAGTTCTTC CAISESGGSGNEQFF
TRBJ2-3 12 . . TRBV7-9 TGTGCCAGCAGCTTAGATATGTATACGCAGTATTTT CASSLDMYTQYF
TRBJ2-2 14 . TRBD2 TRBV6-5 TGTGCCAGCACCAACCCCGGGGGGACCGGGGAGCTGTTTTTT CASTNPGGTGELFF
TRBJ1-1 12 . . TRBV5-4 TGTGCCAGCAGCTCAACAGGGTCTGAAGCTTTCTTT CASSSTGSEAFF
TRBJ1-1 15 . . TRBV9 TGTGCCAGCAGCGGGCGACAGGCGATGAACACTGAAGCTTTCTTT CASSGRQAMNTEAFF
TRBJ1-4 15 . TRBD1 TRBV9 TGTGCCAGCAGCGCCCGGACAGGCTGGAATGAAAAACTGTTTTTT CASSARTGWNEKLFF
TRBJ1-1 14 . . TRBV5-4 TGTGCCAGCAGCTTTTCAGGTCGGTCCACTGAAGCTTTCTTT CASSFSGRSTEAFF
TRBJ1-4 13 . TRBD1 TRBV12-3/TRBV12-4 TGTGCCAGCAGCACGAGGGGGCAGCGGAAACTGTTTTTT CASSTRGQRKLFF
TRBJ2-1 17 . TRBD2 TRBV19 TGTGCCAGTAGTACCCCGGGACTAGCGGGTCTCTACAATGAGCAGTTCTTC CASSTPGLAGLYNEQFF
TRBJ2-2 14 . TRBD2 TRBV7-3 TGTGCCAGCAGCTTGCGGGGGGGCACCGGGGAGCTGTTTTTT CASSLRGGTGELFF
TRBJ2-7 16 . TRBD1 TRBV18 TGTGCCAGCTCACCCCGGACAGGGGGAAACTCCTACGAGCAGTACTTC CASSPRTGGNSYEQYF
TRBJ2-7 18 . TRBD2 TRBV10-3 TGTGCCATCAGTGAGGGAGTAGCGGGGGGGTCAAGCTCCTACGAGCAGTACTTC CAISEGVAGGSSSYEQYF
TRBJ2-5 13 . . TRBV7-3 TGTGCCAGCAGCTTGGGGGGGCGAGAGACCCAGTACTTC CASSLGGRETQYF
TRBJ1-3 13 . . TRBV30 TGTGCCTGGGAGCGGTCCTCTGGAAACACCATATATTTT CAWERSSGNTIYF
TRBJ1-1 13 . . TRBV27 TGTGCCAGCAGTTTGCCGGGGGGCACTGAAGCTTTCTTT CASSLPGGTEAFF